This passage covers 30 T cell receptor beta chains from one sample sequenced in a study of blood T cell repertoires in COVID-19. The repertoire was sequenced with immunoSEQ multiplex PCR; TCRdb's copy has only in-frame clones and lacks some. The table has 35,000 to 45,000 clones, roughly 77% seen once. Material: peripheral blood. The receptors originated from a human donor in a cohort sampled during active or convalescent COVID-19. The donor label of this sample is uncertain.

This chain connects TRBV11-1 to TRBJ2-5; tentative D call: TRBD2 (6 bases). Germline CDR1 SGHAT, CDR2 FQDESV (reference sequence). The V and J ends lost 5 bases and 0 bases respectively, with 10 bases between them. The CDR3 is 14 amino acids. The CDR3 region is CASSRGLNQETQYF. The CDR3 DNA follows: TGTGCCAGCAGCCGGGGACTGAACCAAGAGACCCAGTACTTC. The variable domain in full, with the rest retrieved from reference TRBV11-1 and TRBJ2-5, is EAEVAQSPRYKITEKSQAVAFWCDPISGHATLYWYRQILGQGPELLVQFQDESVVDDSQLPKDRFSAERLKGVDSTLKIQPAELGDSAMYLCASSRGLNQETQYFGPGTRLLVL.

The V and J genes are TRBV5-6 and TRBJ2-1, with 10 bases aligning to TRBD2. CDR1 is SGHDT and CDR2 is YYEEEE in the germline V gene. CDR3 length: 16 residues. J was trimmed by 8 bases and V by 1 base; bases with no gene match: 9. The CDR3 sequence: CASSLPSGRNRDEQFF. The CDR3 bases are TGTGCCAGCAGCTTGCCTAGCGGGAGAAATAGGGATGAGCAGTTCTTC.

The chain joins TRBV9 to TRBJ2-5; 10 bases are shared with TRBD2. J was trimmed by 4 bases and V by 0 bases; bases with no gene match: 9. This CDR3 has 17 residues. CDR1 is SGDLS, CDR2 YYNGEE, per germline. The CDR3 nucleotides are TGTGCCAGCAGCGTAGGGGCTAGCGGGAGCTCGGGAGAGACCCAGTACTTC. This gives the protein CASSVGASGSSGETQYF.

The chain joins TRBV3-1 (or the pseudogene TRBV3-2) to TRBJ2-3; TRBD1 might be the D (6 bases). Germline V lookup: CDR1 LGHDT, CDR2 YNNKEL (reference sequence). The length of the CDR3 is 12 residues. V dropped 4 bases and J dropped 5 bases, with 7 bases sitting between them. The CDR3 is CASSRGGDTQYF. CDR3 in DNA: TGTGCCAGCAGCCGAGGGGGAGATACGCAGTATTTT.

This clone came up once. This chain connects TRBV9 to TRBJ2-5; a weak D match, TRBD1 (6 bases). V lost 5 bases and J lost 5, with 13 bases in between. The CDR3 contains 13 residues. Germline CDR1 is SGDLS and CDR2 is YYNGEE. CDR3 sequence reads: CASSVTGWETQYF. The CDR3 DNA reads as TGTGCCAGCAGTGTCACAGGGTGGGAGACCCAGTACTTC.

This chain links TRBV10-2 with TRBJ2-5, with 14 nucleotides matching TRBD2. The junction had 10 bases not matched to a gene; V was cut back by 8 bases and J by 5 bases. Germline V lookup: CDR1 WSHSY, CDR2 SAAADI. The CDR3 is 16 residues long. CDR3: CASQRLAGGPGETQYF. CDR3 in DNA: TGCGCCAGCCAACGACTAGCGGGAGGGCCAGGGGAGACCCAGTACTTC.

The chain is built from TRBV6-2 or TRBV6-3 and TRBJ2-1; no reliable D call. The CDR3 is 14 residues long. V was shortened by 2 bases and J by 4 bases, with 9 bases between the two germline ends. The germline V gene encodes CDR1 MNHEY and CDR2 SVGEGT. Here the CDR3 reads CASSYLAPYNEQFF. The CDR3 bases are TGTGCCAGCAGTTACCTGGCTCCTTACAATGAGCAGTTCTTC.

V and J are TRBV5-1 and TRBJ1-1; D unresolved. Germline V lookup: CDR1 SGHRS, CDR2 YFSETQ. The V end lost 0 bases, the J end lost 1 base, and 13 bases lay between the germline ends. The CDR3 has 16 amino acids. The CDR3, as DNA: TGCGCCAGCAGCTTGGCCAGCGGCCTCAGGAACACTGAAGCTTTCTTT. The encoded protein is CASSLASGLRNTEAFF.

The genes are TRBV19 and TRBJ2-1, with D hard to call. This CDR3 region has 14 residues. The germline V gene has CDR1 LNHDA and CDR2 SQIVND (reference sequence). Trimming pared 3 bases from V and 6 bases from J, leaving 12 bases between. The CDR3 nucleotides read TGTGCCAGTAGTATTGACGTGGGCCCCAATGAGCAGTTCTTC. Its translation is CASSIDVGPNEQFF.

The chain recombines TRBV11-3 with TRBJ1-3; possible D gene TRBD1, 5 bases. This CDR3 region has 15 residues. Germline V gene sequence: CDR1 SGHNT, CDR2 YENEEA. Trimming cost V 3 bases and J 3 bases, with 12 bases left between them. The CDR3 is CASSLAGGSGNTIYF. Here the CDR3 DNA reads TGTGCCAGCAGCTTGGCTGGGGGGAGTGGAAACACCATATATTTT.

The chain is built from TRBV2 and TRBJ1-4; D gene unclear. V was trimmed by 7 bases and J by 0 bases, leaving 12 bases between them. Germline assignment: CDR1 SNHLY and CDR2 FYNNEI. This CDR3 has 15 residues. CDR3: CASKTTVTTNEKLFF. The CDR3 region has the DNA TGTGCCAGCAAGACTACAGTGACAACTAATGAAAAACTGTTTTTT.

The chain is built from TRBV19 and TRBJ1-1, with D perhaps matching TRBD1 (6 bases). Germline-derived CDR1 and CDR2 are LNHDA and SQIVND (reference sequence). V lost 6 bases to trimming and J lost 0 bases, with 14 bases between them. This CDR3 comprises 15 residues. CDR3 sequence (DNA): TGTGCCAGTAGAGACGGACAGTATCTGAACACTGAAGCTTTCTTT. Its translation is CASRDGQYLNTEAFF.

This clone was found many times. The gene calls are TRBV27 and TRBJ2-1, with D unclear. The CDR3 covers 14 residues. The germline V and J ends were trimmed by 5 bases and 0 bases, with 8 bases remaining between them. Germline CDR1 MNHEY, CDR2 SMNVEV (reference sequence). DNA for the CDR3: TGTGCCAGCAGTCGCTGGAGCTCCTACAATGAGCAGTTCTTC. Amino acids: CASSRWSSYNEQFF.

The chain uses TRBV27 and TRBJ2-1, with 9 bases matching TRBD1. Germline loops: CDR1 MNHEY, CDR2 SMNVEV (reference sequence). Losses at the gene ends were 7 bases for V and 3 bases for J; bases not matched to a gene: 4. The CDR3 extends over 14 amino acids. The CDR3 region is CASNHRGLYNEQFF. The CDR3 DNA reads TGTGCCAGCAACCACAGGGGGCTCTACAATGAGCAGTTCTTC.

This chain uses TRBV6-6 with TRBJ2-2; D is possibly TRBD2 (6 bases). V was pared by 0 bases and J by 5 bases, with 13 bases between. The V gene's germline CDR1 is MNHNY and CDR2 SVGAGI (reference sequence). The CDR3 sequence is 16 residues long. In DNA, the CDR3 is TGTGCCAGCAGTTACTCTAGCGGAGTGAGGACCGGGGAGCTGTTTTTT. It yields the protein CASSYSSGVRTGELFF.

The chain is built from TRBV6-1 and TRBJ2-7, with 9 bases that match TRBD1. Germline lookup yields CDR1 MNHNS and CDR2 SASEGT. Trimming at V came to 2 bases and at J to 6 bases, leaving 8 bases not matched to a gene. The CDR3 sequence is 15 residues long. The CDR3 spells CASSETGTGFSEQYF. The CDR3 bases are TGTGCCAGCAGTGAAACGGGGACAGGGTTTAGCGAGCAGTACTTC.

V and J are TRBV19 and TRBJ2-2; D unclear. CDR1 is LNHDA, CDR2 SQIVND, per germline (reference sequence). The CDR3 is 14 amino acids. Trimming removed 1 base at V and 4 bases at J, with 7 bases between. CDR3 sequence reads: CASSIVGITGELFF. The CDR3 nucleotides are TGTGCCAGTAGTATAGTGGGCATCACCGGGGAGCTGTTTTTT. Supplemented by reference TRBV19 and TRBJ2-2, the full variable domain reads DGGITQSPKYLFRKEGQNVTLSCEQNLNHDAMYWYRQDPGQGLRLIYYSQIVNDFQKGDIAEGYSVSREKKESFPLTVTSAQKNPTAFYLCASSIVGITGELFFGEGSRLTVL.

The chain is built from TRBV16 and TRBJ2-1; the D gene is possibly TRBD2 (7 bases). CDR3 length: 14 residues. CDR1 KGHSY and CDR2 FQNENV come from the germline V gene. Between the trimmed V and J ends, which lost 4 bases and 8 bases, there was a span of 15 bases. The CDR3 sequence: CASSPRGAEDEQFF. CDR3 DNA sequence: TGTGCCAGCAGCCCACGGGGGGCCGAGGATGAGCAGTTCTTC.

The rearrangement links TRBV7-6 to TRBJ2-7, with TRBD1 identical over 9 bases. Trimming removed 3 bases from V and 6 bases from J; junction bases left unmatched: 9. Germline values: CDR1 SGHVS, CDR2 FNYEAQ. The CDR3 sequence is 15 residues long. The CDR3 DNA reads as TGTGCCAGCAGCTTGACCGGGACAGGGTACCGCGAGCAGTACTTC. Translating it yields CASSLTGTGYREQYF. The full variable domain, in which reference TRBV7-6 and TRBJ2-7 provide the parts outside the CDR3, is GAGVSQSPRYKVTKRGQDVALRCDPISGHVSLYWYRQALGQGPEFLTYFNYEAQQDKSGLPNDRFSAERPEGSISTLTIQRTEQRDSAMYRCASSLTGTGYREQYFGPGTRLTVT.

J is TRBJ2-7 and V is TRBV4-1, with 11 bases fitting TRBD2. The CDR3 is made up of 16 amino acids. CDR1 is MGHRA and CDR2 is YSYEKL in the germline V gene. The junction had 6 bases not matched to a gene; V was cut back by 1 base and J by 4 bases. This CDR3 reads CASSQGEGLADYEQYF. The DNA for the CDR3 is TGCGCCAGCAGCCAAGGGGAGGGACTAGCGGATTACGAGCAGTACTTC.

This chain links TRBV24-1 with TRBJ2-1; D is undetermined. The CDR3 consists of 16 residues. Trimming left V 4 bases short and J 1 base short, with 13 bases between. CDR1 is KGHDR and CDR2 is SFDVKD in the germline V gene. The CDR3 DNA is TGTGCCACCAGTGACGACCGTGGCGGATCCTACAATGAGCAGTTCTTC. Translation: CATSDDRGGSYNEQFF.

The chain recombines TRBV7-2 with TRBJ1-4; 8 bases fit TRBD1. V was pared by 5 bases and J by 7 bases, with 3 bases of the junction left unmatched. CDR3 length equals 13 residues. The germline gives CDR1 SGHTA, CDR2 FQGNSA. The CDR3 region is CASSQDRAEKLFF. As DNA, the CDR3 is TGTGCCAGCAGCCAGGACAGGGCTGAAAAACTGTTTTTT.

The chain has TRBV19 and TRBJ2-1; D unresolved. CDR3 length: 14 residues. The V gene lost 5 bases and the J gene lost 3 bases, with 11 bases spanning the gap. Germline CDR1 LNHDA, CDR2 SQIVND (reference sequence). The CDR3 here is CASSPNPNYNEQFF. CDR3 DNA sequence: TGTGCCAGTAGTCCGAACCCTAACTACAATGAGCAGTTCTTC.

The CDR3 coding sequence is TGCGCCAGCAGGCGGACTAGCGAGAACACCGGGGAGCTGTTTTTT. Protein: CASRRTSENTGELFF. This chain connects TRBV5-1 to TRBJ2-2; 9 positions agree with TRBD2. The CDR3 is 15 residues long. Germline-derived CDR1 and CDR2 are SGHRS and YFSETQ. J gave up 1 base and V 5 bases, and 3 bases lay outside the gene matches.

This clone was seen a handful of times. The rearrangement uses TRBV19 and TRBJ2-7; possible D gene TRBD1, 5 bases. The CDR3 covers 14 residues. V lost 6 bases and J 2 bases, leaving 14 bases between the germline ends. From germline, CDR1 is LNHDA and CDR2 SQIVND (reference sequence). The CDR3 is CASSAWTNPYEQYF. CDR3 nucleotides: TGTGCCAGTAGCGCTTGGACAAACCCCTACGAGCAGTACTTC.

This rearrangement joins TRBV7-2 to TRBJ1-5, with D tentatively TRBD1 (5 bases). Trimming removed 5 bases at V and 6 bases at J, with 26 bases between. Germline V gene sequence: CDR1 SGHTA, CDR2 FQGNSA. The CDR3 loop spans 18 amino acids. The CDR3 region has the DNA TGTGCCAGCAGCCACGACCCGACGGGCCCCGGGGGGGGTCAGCCCCAGCATTTT. Its translation: CASSHDPTGPGGGQPQHF.

The chain uses TRBV15 and TRBJ2-7; 8 nucleotides align to TRBD1. Germline loops: CDR1 LNHNV, CDR2 YYDKDF (reference sequence). CDR3 size: 15 residues. V dropped 3 bases and J dropped 3; count of bases not matched to a gene: 7. The CDR3 reads CATSRDRVELYEQYF. CDR3 DNA sequence: TGTGCCACCAGCAGGGACAGGGTCGAGCTCTACGAGCAGTACTTC.

This chain links TRBV9 with TRBJ2-6; D is uncertain. V was shortened by 2 bases and J by 0 bases, with 6 bases between the two germline ends. Germline V gene data show CDR1 as SGDLS and CDR2 as YYNGEE. This CDR3 contains 15 residues. In nucleotides, the CDR3 is TGTGCCAGCAGCGTCCAGTCCTCTGGGGCCAACGTCCTGACTTTC. Residues: CASSVQSSGANVLTF.

This clone appeared many times. This chain joins TRBV19 and TRBJ2-7, with D possibly matching TRBD2 (5 bases). The CDR3 runs 11 residues. Trimming removed 6 bases from V and 3 bases from J, with 6 bases in between. Germline V gives CDR1 LNHDA, CDR2 SQIVND (reference sequence). CDR3 sequence: CASRGSYEQYF. CDR3 nucleotide sequence: TGTGCCAGTAGGGGGAGCTACGAGCAGTACTTC.

This chain links TRBV19 with TRBJ1-1, with a possible D match to TRBD1 (5 bases). The V gene's germline CDR1 is LNHDA and CDR2 SQIVND (reference sequence). Deletions cut 5 bases from V and 5 bases from J, with 18 bases between. This CDR3 spans 15 amino acids. CDR3 loop: CASSPGGGGRTEAFF. CDR3 nucleotide sequence: TGTGCCAGTAGTCCCGGTGGGGGGGGTAGGACTGAAGCTTTCTTT.